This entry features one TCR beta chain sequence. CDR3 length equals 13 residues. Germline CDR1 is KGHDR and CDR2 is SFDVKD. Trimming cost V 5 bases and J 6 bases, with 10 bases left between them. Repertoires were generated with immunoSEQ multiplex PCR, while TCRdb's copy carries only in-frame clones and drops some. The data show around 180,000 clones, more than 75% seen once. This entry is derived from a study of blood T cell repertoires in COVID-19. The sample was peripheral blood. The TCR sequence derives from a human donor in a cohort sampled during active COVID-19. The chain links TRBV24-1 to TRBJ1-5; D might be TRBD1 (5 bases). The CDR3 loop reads CATSAQGGQPQHF. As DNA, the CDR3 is TGTGCCACCAGTGCCCAGGGTGGTCAGCCCCAGCATTTT.